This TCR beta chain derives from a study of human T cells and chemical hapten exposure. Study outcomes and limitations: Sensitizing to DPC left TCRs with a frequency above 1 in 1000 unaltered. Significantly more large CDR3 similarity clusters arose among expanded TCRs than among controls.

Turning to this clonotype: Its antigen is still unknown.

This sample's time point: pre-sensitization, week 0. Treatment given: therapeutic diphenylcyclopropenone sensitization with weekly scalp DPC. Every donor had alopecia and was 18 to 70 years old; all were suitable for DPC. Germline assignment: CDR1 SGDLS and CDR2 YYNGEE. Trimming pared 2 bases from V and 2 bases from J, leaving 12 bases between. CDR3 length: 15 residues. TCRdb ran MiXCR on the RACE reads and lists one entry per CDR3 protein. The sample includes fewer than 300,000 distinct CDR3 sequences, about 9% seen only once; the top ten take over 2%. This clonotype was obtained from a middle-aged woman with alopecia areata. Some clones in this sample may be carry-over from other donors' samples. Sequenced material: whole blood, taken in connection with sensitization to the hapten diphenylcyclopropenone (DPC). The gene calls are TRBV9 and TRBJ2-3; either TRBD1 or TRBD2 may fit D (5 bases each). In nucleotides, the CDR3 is TGTGCCAGCAGCGTGGGACCCCTGATCACAGATACGCAGTATTTT. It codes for CASSVGPLITDTQYF.